These 11 T cell receptor beta chains were sequenced from one sample in a study of response to subunit inactivated influenza vaccine. A single record per CDR3 protein comes from TCRdb applying MiXCR to the RT-PCR reads. The table includes 600,000 to 850,000 distinct CDR3 sequences, around 13% detected once. The sequences come from PBMCs from blood, collected 14 days before vaccination. The receptors shown here come from a man aged 45-65 years who received an inactivated influenza vaccine.

This chain uses TRBV9 with TRBJ2-7; TRBD1 matches 10 bases. CDR1 is SGDLS and CDR2 is YYNGEE in the germline V gene. The V segment lost 4 bases and the J segment 2 bases; nucleotides outside the gene matches: 3. This CDR3 has 14 residues. The CDR3 here is CASSTGQGAYEQYF. In DNA, the CDR3 is TGTGCCAGCAGCACAGGACAGGGGGCCTACGAGCAGTACTTC.

This clonotype was counted many times. The chain has TRBV12-3 or TRBV12-4 and TRBJ2-5; a weak D match, TRBD1 (5 bases). The CDR3 is 15 amino acids. The ends were cut back, 3 bases at V and 2 bases at J, with 13 bases in the middle. The CDR3 sequence: CASSFGWGDQETQYF. In DNA, the CDR3 is TGTGCCAGCAGTTTTGGATGGGGCGATCAAGAGACCCAGTACTTC.

Many counts were recorded for this clonotype. The chain couples TRBV25-1 to TRBJ2-7; 14 positions agree with TRBD2. CDR1 MGHDK and CDR2 SYGVNS come from the germline V gene. The CDR3 contains 17 residues. The junction had 5 bases not matched to a gene; V was cut back by 1 base and J by 3 bases. CDR3 sequence (DNA): TGTGCCAGCAGTGAATCCGGGACTAGCGGGAGTCTCTACGAGCAGTACTTC. Encoded protein: CASSESGTSGSLYEQYF.

The chain is built from TRBV7-2 and TRBJ2-3; the match to TRBD2 covers 12 bases. This CDR3 contains 16 residues. Germline trimming cut 2 bases from V and 4 bases from J; bases unmatched to any gene: 4. Germline V lookup: CDR1 SGHTA, CDR2 FQGNSA. CDR3 sequence reads: CASSLSLAGGSDTQYF. Here the CDR3 DNA reads TGTGCCAGCAGCTTATCACTAGCGGGGGGATCAGATACGCAGTATTTT. The whole variable domain, filled in from reference TRBV7-2 and TRBJ2-3, reads GAGVSQSPSNKVTEKGKDVELRCDPISGHTALYWYRQSLGQGLEFLIYFQGNSAPDKSGLPSDRFSAERTGGSVSTLTIQRTQQEDSAVYLCASSLSLAGGSDTQYFGPGTRLTVL.

This clonotype was seen only a few times. The V and J genes are TRBV11-1 and TRBJ2-5, with 7 bases identical to TRBD2. Germline CDR1 is SGHAT and CDR2 is FQDESV (reference sequence). The CDR3 covers 19 residues. Trimming removed 7 bases from V and 0 bases from J; junction bases left unmatched: 20. CDR3 nucleotides: TGTGCCAGCACCGACCTGCAGTCTAGCGGACGATATTACCAAGAGACCCAGTACTTC. Its protein is CASTDLQSSGRYYQETQYF. Looking up the rest from reference TRBV11-1 and TRBJ2-5 gives the full variable domain: EAEVAQSPRYKITEKSQAVAFWCDPISGHATLYWYRQILGQGPELLVQFQDESVVDDSQLPKDRFSAERLKGVDSTLKIQPAELGDSAMYLCASTDLQSSGRYYQETQYFGPGTRLLVL.

This clonotype was recorded at least ten times. The chain combines TRBV7-9 with TRBJ2-7; D unclear. V was cut by 3 bases and J by 0 bases, with 9 bases left in between. Germline CDR1 SEHNR, CDR2 FQNEAQ (reference sequence). This CDR3 comprises 14 residues. The CDR3 loop reads CASSFGRFSYEQYF. The CDR3 DNA follows: TGTGCCAGCAGCTTCGGACGGTTCTCCTACGAGCAGTACTTC.

The table lists this clonotype with a few counts. V is TRBV12-3 or TRBV12-4 and J is TRBJ1-1; D possibly corresponds to TRBD1 (5 bases). V was clipped by 4 bases and J by 5 bases, with 11 bases between them. The CDR3 contains 13 residues. The CDR3 region has the DNA TGTGCCAGCAGTTACCAGGGTATAACTGAAGCTTTCTTT. It yields the protein CASSYQGITEAFF.

V is TRBV4-3 and J is TRBJ2-7, with D perhaps given as TRBD1 or TRBD2 (5 bases each). With 2 bases removed from V and 0 bases from J, the gap between germline ends came to 17 bases. The CDR3 consists of 17 residues. The V gene's germline CDR1 is LGHNA and CDR2 YSLEER. CDR3 DNA: TGCGCCAGCAGCCAAATGGCATTGGGGCGGGCCTCCTACGAGCAGTACTTC. Encoded protein: CASSQMALGRASYEQYF.

The chain carries TRBV9 and TRBJ2-3, with 8 bases identical to TRBD1. After removal of 6 bases from V and 8 bases from J, the junction contained 8 bases not matched to a gene. The CDR3 consists of 13 residues. CDR1 is SGDLS, CDR2 YYNGEE, per germline. CDR3 protein: CASTRTGSSTQYF. DNA of the CDR3: TGTGCCAGCACTAGGACAGGGTCATCTACGCAGTATTTT.

This clonotype was observed a few times. The rearrangement uses TRBV5-1 and TRBJ2-7, with TRBD2 matching 11 bases. With 4 bases clipped from V and 6 bases from J, the junction kept 6 bases outside the gene matches. Germline V gene data show CDR1 as SGHRS and CDR2 as YFSETQ. The CDR3 is 14 residues long. CDR3 DNA sequence: TGCGCCAGCAGCATTACTAGCGGGAGTGTCGAGCAGTACTTC. Translating gives CASSITSGSVEQYF. Variable domain in full (rest from reference TRBV5-1 and TRBJ2-7): KAGVTQTPRYLIKTRGQQVTLSCSPISGHRSVSWYQQTPGQGLQFLFEYFSETQRNKGNFPGRFSGRQFSNSRSEMNVSTLELGDSALYLCASSITSGSVEQYFGPGTRLTVT.

As to this clonotype: Here the CDR3 omits its conserved ending phenylalanine or tryptophan, so a read error is the likely source. The chain couples TRBV7-2 to TRBJ2-1; 7 bases line up with TRBD1. This CDR3 region has 13 residues. Germline CDR1 and CDR2: SGHTA and FQGNSA. Losses at the gene ends were 3 bases for V and 6 bases for J; bases not matched to a gene: 2. The CDR3 nucleotides are TGTGCCAGCAGCTTCACAGGGGTCAATGAGCAGTTCCTC. It codes for CASSFTGVNEQFL.